Listed here is a single TCR beta chain. One entry per CDR3 protein, called by TCRdb with MiXCR from the reads. This repertoire shows under 800,000 distinct CDR3 sequences, 24% found once; its top ten account for 6.5% to 10%. The source of the sample is a study of T cell repertoires in cytomegalovirus infection. The overall study: Evidence of both CMV infection and a matching HLA type came from public TCR beta signatures.

The CDR3 has 14 residues. V shed 5 bases and J shed 4 bases, with 13 bases lying between them. Looked up from germline, CDR1 is LNHNV and CDR2 is YYDKDF (reference sequence). The receptor was derived from a human donor in good health (CMV status not recorded). Some clones in this sample may be carry-over from other donors' samples. The source material was CD8+ T cells from PBMCs. The rearrangement uses TRBV15 and TRBJ2-3; a possible D gene is TRBD1 (5 bases). The CDR3 loop is CATSGFSTADTQYF. CDR3 nucleotides: TGTGCCACCAGCGGATTCTCGACAGCAGATACGCAGTATTTT.